The 26 T cell receptor beta chains reported below all come from one sample, sequenced in a study of cytomegalovirus exposure and HLA in healthy donors. Produced via immunoSEQ multiplex PCR; TCRdb's table is partial and in-frame only. The sample has 200,000 to 250,000 clones, 75% to 90% seen once. The sample taken for sequencing was PBMCs. Receptor source: a woman in her twenties or thirties in good health and CMV-seropositive.

The CDR3 bases are TGTGCCAGCAGCCCTCACTTTAACTCTGGAAACACCATATATTTT. This sequence encodes CASSPHFNSGNTIYF. The V call is TRBV25-1, the J call TRBJ1-3; D call uncertain. The CDR3 has 15 amino acids. Between the trimmed V and J ends, which lost 6 bases and 0 bases, there was a span of 12 bases. Germline V gene lookup returns CDR1 MGHDK and CDR2 SYGVNS.

This chain uses TRBV9 with TRBJ2-1; D uncertain. The germline V gene has CDR1 SGDLS and CDR2 YYNGEE. Trimming removed 1 base from V and 1 base from J, with 9 bases in between. This CDR3 contains 15 residues. CDR3 residues: CASSVKESSYNEQFF. CDR3 in DNA: TGTGCCAGCAGCGTAAAGGAGTCTTCCTACAATGAGCAGTTCTTC.

V usage is TRBV2 and J usage is TRBJ2-5; 14 positions match TRBD2. Per germline, CDR1 SNHLY and CDR2 FYNNEI. V trimming: 5 bases; J trimming: 5 bases; junction bases outside the gene matches: 7. The CDR3 extends over 16 amino acids. CDR3 amino acids: CASSYNWTSGRETQYF. The CDR3 coding sequence is TGTGCCAGCAGTTACAACTGGACTAGCGGGAGGGAGACCCAGTACTTC. Filled out from reference TRBV2 and TRBJ2-5, the complete variable domain reads EPEVTQTPSHQVTQMGQEVILRCVPISNHLYFYWYRQILGQKVEFLVSFYNNEISEKSEIFDDQFSVERPDGSNFTLKIRSTKLEDSAMYFCASSYNWTSGRETQYFGPGTRLLVL.

V is TRBV5-1 and J is TRBJ1-1; perhaps TRBD1 as D (5 bases). The length of the CDR3 is 13 residues. Germline CDR1 reads SGHRS; CDR2 reads YFSETQ. Trimming left V 0 bases short and J 6 bases short, with 9 bases between. This CDR3 is CASSLGAGSEAFF. CDR3 DNA sequence: TGCGCCAGCAGCTTGGGGGCAGGGTCTGAAGCTTTCTTT.

This chain uses TRBV6-1 with TRBJ1-1, with a possible D match to TRBD1 (5 bases). Germline V gene data show CDR1 as MNHNS and CDR2 as SASEGT. V was shortened by 2 bases and J by 0 bases, with 13 bases between the two germline ends. The CDR3 is 16 residues long. The CDR3 loop reads CASSEYRLGLNTEAFF. Here the CDR3 DNA reads TGTGCCAGCAGTGAATACAGGTTGGGCCTGAACACTGAAGCTTTCTTT.

The CDR3 sequence: CASSLRGPNTEAFF. The CDR3 DNA sequence: TGTGCCAGCAGTTTGAGGGGGCCGAACACTGAAGCTTTCTTT. The rearrangement uses TRBV6-1 and TRBJ1-1; TRBD1 aligns across 7 bases. CDR3 length: 14 amino acids. Germline-derived CDR1 and CDR2 are MNHNS and SASEGT. After removal of 5 bases from V and 1 base from J, the junction contained 4 bases not matched to a gene.

The rearrangement links TRBV11-2 to TRBJ1-2; D unresolved. CDR1 and CDR2 (germline): SGHAT, FQNNGV. Trimming cost V 5 bases and J 4 bases, with 20 bases left between them. This CDR3 comprises 16 residues. The CDR3 protein is CASSPTSGPGSYGYTF. The CDR3 nucleotides read TGTGCCAGCAGCCCTACATCAGGACCTGGATCCTATGGCTACACCTTC.

J is TRBJ2-7 and V is TRBV28, with 14 bases fitting TRBD2. The CDR3 length is 14 residues. Trimming removed 6 bases from V and 12 bases from J; junction bases left unmatched: 10. Germline V CDR1 and CDR2: MDHEN, SYDVKM. The chain's CDR3 is CASSPSGLAGDTYF. In DNA, the CDR3 is TGTGCCAGCAGCCCTTCGGGACTAGCGGGAGATACGTACTTC.

The chain has TRBV5-1 and TRBJ2-7, with a possible D match to TRBD1 (8 bases). V shed 4 bases and J shed 3 bases, with 17 bases lying between them. The CDR3 has 15 residues. Germline assignment: CDR1 SGHRS and CDR2 YFSETQ. The CDR3 nucleotides are TGCGCCAGCAGCAGAGACAGGGGAGGGGGCTACGAGCAGTACTTC. This codes for CASSRDRGGGYEQYF.

The chain carries TRBV7-2 and TRBJ1-5; 9 bases align to TRBD1. With V trimmed by 2 bases and J by 7 bases, 3 bases remained unmatched. The CDR3 length is 14 residues. Germline assignment: CDR1 SGHTA and CDR2 FQGNSA. CDR3 nucleotides: TGTGCCAGCAGCTTATTCACAGGGGGCCAGCCCCAGCATTTT. This codes for CASSLFTGGQPQHF. The full variable domain, its missing parts supplied by reference TRBV7-2 and TRBJ1-5, is GAGVSQSPSNKVTEKGKDVELRCDPISGHTALYWYRQSLGQGLEFLIYFQGNSAPDKSGLPSDRFSAERTGGSVSTLTIQRTQQEDSAVYLCASSLFTGGQPQHFGDGTRLSIL.

This chain uses TRBV9 with TRBJ2-7; maybe TRBD2 (6 bases). CDR3 size: 14 residues. Trimming removed 7 bases at V and 2 bases at J, with 16 bases between. Germline values: CDR1 SGDLS, CDR2 YYNGEE. The CDR3 DNA reads TGTGCCAGCGGCTTAGTAGCGGAGCCCTACGAGCAGTACTTC. Amino acid sequence: CASGLVAEPYEQYF.

The V and J genes are TRBV27 and TRBJ2-1; the D is unclear. Looked up from germline, CDR1 is MNHEY and CDR2 is SMNVEV (reference sequence). This CDR3 has 10 amino acids. Trimming removed 7 bases from V and 6 bases from J, with 4 bases in between. In DNA, the CDR3 is TGTGCCAGCATTGGCAATGAGCAGTTCTTC. This encodes CASIGNEQFF.

The chain has TRBV28 and TRBJ2-7; 12 nucleotides match TRBD2. This CDR3 is built from 16 residues. Losses at the gene ends were 2 bases for V and 5 bases for J; bases not matched to a gene: 7. CDR1 and CDR2 from the germline V gene are MDHEN and SYDVKM. The CDR3 sequence is CASSLGLAGRQNEQYF. The CDR3 DNA is TGTGCCAGCAGTTTAGGACTAGCGGGACGTCAGAACGAGCAGTACTTC.

The rearrangement uses TRBV18 and TRBJ2-5; possible D gene TRBD2, 6 bases. The CDR3 contains 15 residues. Trimming removed 6 bases at V and 2 bases at J, with 16 bases between. CDR1 is KGHSH and CDR2 is LQKENI in the germline V gene. The CDR3 sequence: CASSPREVAQETQYF. CDR3 nucleotide sequence: TGTGCCAGCTCTCCCAGGGAGGTAGCACAAGAGACCCAGTACTTC.

The chain is built from TRBV28 and TRBJ2-2, with 9 bases aligning to TRBD2. The CDR3 is made up of 14 amino acids. Germline CDR1 MDHEN, CDR2 SYDVKM. After removal of 7 bases from V and 6 bases from J, the junction contained 6 bases not matched to a gene. The CDR3 region has the DNA TGTGCCAGCATCCTTAGCGGGAGTCCCGGGGAGCTGTTTTTT. It is translated as CASILSGSPGELFF.

The V call is TRBV6-1, the J call TRBJ1-2, with D maybe TRBD1 (5 bases). There are 14 residues in the CDR3. Germline V gene lookup returns CDR1 MNHNS and CDR2 SASEGT. V gave up 3 bases and J gave up 4 bases, with 12 bases separating them. The CDR3 bases are TGTGCCAGCAGTGATGGGGGTCTTGGCTATGGCTACACCTTC. Encoded protein: CASSDGGLGYGYTF.

V and J are TRBV4-1 and TRBJ2-7; 9 nucleotides line up with TRBD1. Germline loops: CDR1 MGHRA, CDR2 YSYEKL. CDR3 length: 16 residues. Trimming at V came to 4 bases and at J to 5 bases, leaving 12 bases not matched to a gene. The CDR3 DNA sequence: TGCGCCAGCAGCCGATTGTGGGGGACAGGGAACCACGAGCAGTACTTC. It yields the protein CASSRLWGTGNHEQYF.

This clone has only a few counts. The CDR3 DNA reads as TGTGCCAGCAGTTCCTCCCCAGACTCCGTTCGCTACTATGGCTACACCTTC. It translates to CASSSSPDSVRYYGYTF. The chain combines TRBV2 with TRBJ1-2, with D unresolved. This CDR3 is 17 amino acids long. CDR1 SNHLY and CDR2 FYNNEI come from the germline V gene. The V and J ends lost 5 bases and 3 bases respectively, with 22 bases between them. Full variable domain (outside the CDR3, taken from reference TRBV2 and TRBJ1-2): EPEVTQTPSHQVTQMGQEVILRCVPISNHLYFYWYRQILGQKVEFLVSFYNNEISEKSEIFDDQFSVERPDGSNFTLKIRSTKLEDSAMYFCASSSSPDSVRYYGYTFGSGTRLTVV.

The V and J genes are TRBV30 and TRBJ2-1, with 7 nucleotides matching TRBD1. From germline, CDR1 is GTSNPN and CDR2 SVGIG (reference sequence). With V trimmed by 5 bases and J by 6 bases, 10 bases remained unmatched. This CDR3 comprises 14 residues. Here the CDR3 reads CAWSVGTVGNEQFF. In DNA, the CDR3 is TGTGCCTGGTCAGTGGGGACAGTGGGCAATGAGCAGTTCTTC.

J is TRBJ1-1 and V is TRBV4-1, with D possibly matching TRBD1 (5 bases). Trimming removed 2 bases at V and 2 bases at J, with 12 bases between. The CDR3 sequence is 15 residues long. The germline V gene encodes CDR1 MGHRA and CDR2 YSYEKL. The chain's CDR3 is CASSQRAGGNTEAFF. The CDR3 bases are TGCGCCAGCAGCCAAAGGGCGGGGGGAAACACTGAAGCTTTCTTT.

The J gene is TRBJ1-2, the V gene TRBV9; D is perhaps TRBD1 (5 bases). This CDR3 has 16 amino acids. The V gene's germline CDR1 is SGDLS and CDR2 YYNGEE. Trimming removed 2 bases at V and 1 base at J, with 15 bases between. The CDR3 region has the DNA TGTGCCAGCAGCGTGGGGCCCGGGGACGTTAACTATGGCTACACCTTC. Amino acid sequence: CASSVGPGDVNYGYTF.

This chain joins TRBV9 and TRBJ1-1; D unclear. CDR1 and CDR2 (germline): SGDLS, YYNGEE. The CDR3 consists of 12 residues. The CDR3 sequence is CSGVWRYTEAFF. As DNA, the CDR3 is TGTTCCGGTGTCTGGAGATACACTGAAGCTTTCTTT.

V and J are TRBV4-3 and TRBJ2-1; 12 positions agree with TRBD2. The CDR3 runs 19 residues. Trimming removed 1 base from V and 0 bases from J; junction bases left unmatched: 7. Germline CDR1 reads LGHNA; CDR2 reads YSLEER. CDR3: CASSQGASGRASSYNEQFF. The DNA of the CDR3 is TGCGCCAGCAGCCAAGGGGCTAGCGGGAGGGCGAGCTCCTACAATGAGCAGTTCTTC.

The chain employs TRBV6-5 and TRBJ1-2; the D gene is possibly TRBD1 (5 bases). This CDR3 has 13 residues. V lost 4 bases and J lost 7, with 13 bases in between. In germline, CDR1 is MNHEY, CDR2 SVGAGI. The CDR3 reads CASSSNRRGGYTF. DNA of the CDR3: TGTGCCAGCAGTTCCAACAGGAGGGGTGGCTACACCTTC.

The chain joins TRBV2 to TRBJ1-2, with 7 bases aligning to TRBD1. The CDR3 is 14 residues long. Per germline, CDR1 SNHLY and CDR2 FYNNEI. The V gene end was trimmed by 5 bases and the J gene end by 8 bases; junction bases not matched to a gene: 11. The CDR3 region is CASSSTGNGRGYTF. DNA of the CDR3: TGTGCCAGCAGTTCGACAGGGAATGGAAGAGGCTACACCTTC.

V and J are TRBV4-1 and TRBJ1-1, with D possibly being TRBD1 (6 bases). Trimming took off 0 bases at V and 1 base at J, with 15 bases between the two ends. Germline V gives CDR1 MGHRA, CDR2 YSYEKL. The CDR3 runs to 17 residues. CDR3 residues: CASSQDLGGSWNTEAFF. DNA of the CDR3: TGCGCCAGCAGCCAAGATCTAGGGGGGTCATGGAACACTGAAGCTTTCTTT.